These 27 T cell receptor beta chains originate from one sample sequenced in a study of vaccination effects on CD4 cells after COVID-19 (dated by TCRdb to between 2021 and 2022). No antigen is known for these receptors. After roughly 11 days of culture, CD4+ T cells were isolated with the EasySep CD4+ T cell isolation kit. Each participant got two doses of an mRNA SARS-CoV-2 vaccine, either BNT162b2 or mRNA-1273. Preparation of the library involved the immunoSEQ multiplex PCR assay. TCRdb holds this immuneACCESS table with in-frame rearrangements only. Some clones are missing; in checked studies, unresolved V genes explain under half, and the rest has no known cause. This sample lists approximately 31,000 clones; over 70% were detected once. The ten largest clones take up about 15% of the sample. Sequenced here: CD4+ T cells from PBMCs cultured without peptide, sampled after COVID-19 vaccination. Every receptor here comes from a human donor who received a COVID-19 vaccine.

The chain joins TRBV6-5 to TRBJ2-1, with TRBD2 identical over 13 bases. The V gene end was trimmed by 4 bases and the J gene end by 8 bases; junction bases not matched to a gene: 2. The CDR3 length is 14 residues. Germline CDR1 is MNHEY and CDR2 is SVGAGI. This chain's CDR3 is CASSWTSGRYEQFF. The CDR3 nucleotides are TGTGCCAGCAGTTGGACTAGCGGGAGATATGAGCAGTTCTTC.

This clone was seen only a few times. The chain has TRBV4-3 and TRBJ2-7; 8 bases fit TRBD1. The CDR3 sequence is 15 residues long. From germline, CDR1 is LGHNA and CDR2 YSLEER. The junction had 8 bases not matched to a gene; V was cut back by 2 bases and J by 5 bases. In DNA, the CDR3 is TGCGCCAGCAGCCAACCCGGACAGGGTATCAACGAGCAGTACTTC. It encodes CASSQPGQGINEQYF.

The chain has TRBV19 and TRBJ2-7, with TRBD1 matching 7 bases. Germline V gives CDR1 LNHDA, CDR2 SQIVND (reference sequence). This CDR3 has 13 amino acids. V trimming: 5 bases; J trimming: 3 bases; junction bases outside the gene matches: 4. The chain's CDR3 is CASSGRGYYEQYF. CDR3 DNA: TGTGCCAGTAGTGGCAGGGGGTACTACGAGCAGTACTTC. The full variable domain, with the rest looked up from reference TRBV19 and TRBJ2-7, is DGGITQSPKYLFRKEGQNVTLSCEQNLNHDAMYWYRQDPGQGLRLIYYSQIVNDFQKGDIAEGYSVSREKKESFPLTVTSAQKNPTAFYLCASSGRGYYEQYFGPGTRLTVT.

The rearrangement links TRBV7-6 to TRBJ2-3; 12 bases line up with TRBD2. J gave up 0 bases and V 4 bases, and 2 bases lay outside the gene matches. Germline V gives CDR1 SGHVS, CDR2 FNYEAQ. The CDR3 has 16 amino acids. CDR3 coding DNA: TGTGCCAGCAGCTCGCTAGCGGGAGGGAGCACAGATACGCAGTATTTT. Encoded protein: CASSSLAGGSTDTQYF.

V is TRBV6-5 and J is TRBJ2-1; D is ambiguous. With 10 bases removed from V and 0 bases from J, the gap between germline ends came to 16 bases. The CDR3 contains 15 residues. Germline assignment: CDR1 MNHEY and CDR2 SVGAGI. This CDR3 reads CATVRGSSSYNEQFF. As DNA, the CDR3 is TGTGCCACCGTGAGAGGCTCAAGCTCCTACAATGAGCAGTTCTTC.

This rearrangement joins TRBV18 to TRBJ1-2; 9 bases line up with TRBD1. The CDR3 has 13 residues. Losses at the gene ends were 3 bases for V and 7 bases for J; bases not matched to a gene: 3. Germline V lookup: CDR1 KGHSH, CDR2 LQKENI. CDR3 sequence reads: CASSPGQGTGYTF. DNA for the CDR3: TGTGCCAGCTCACCGGGACAGGGTACTGGCTACACCTTC.

The chain employs TRBV6-5 and TRBJ1-2; possible D gene TRBD1, 5 bases. The CDR3 totals 13 residues. CDR1 and CDR2 (germline): MNHEY, SVGAGI. With 6 bases removed from V and 12 bases from J, the gap between germline ends came to 20 bases. The CDR3 coding sequence is TGTGCCAGCAGCCTAACTTCAGGGAGTGTTGACACCTTC. This codes for CASSLTSGSVDTF.

The rearrangement joins TRBV9 to TRBJ2-3; 7 bases agree with TRBD1. V dropped 0 bases and J dropped 1; count of bases not matched to a gene: 2. The CDR3 is 15 amino acids. CDR1 SGDLS and CDR2 YYNGEE come from the germline V gene. As DNA, the CDR3 is TGTGCCAGCAGCGTAGTCGGGACAGGCACAGATACGCAGTATTTT. Its protein is CASSVVGTGTDTQYF. The entire variable domain, with the rest obtained from reference TRBV9 and TRBJ2-3, is as follows: DSGVTQTPKHLITATGQRVTLRCSPRSGDLSVYWYQQSLDQGLQFLIQYYNGEERAKGNILERFSAQQFPDLHSELNLSSLELGDSALYFCASSVVGTGTDTQYFGPGTRLTVL.

This sequence joins TRBV3-1 (or the pseudogene TRBV3-2) and TRBJ2-3, with 8 bases aligning to TRBD2. From germline, CDR1 is LGHDT and CDR2 YNNKEL (reference sequence). The CDR3 is made up of 18 amino acids. V lost 0 bases, J lost 0 bases, and 8 bases stayed unmatched. CDR3 in DNA: TGTGCCAGCAGCCAAGAGCAGCGGGGGCCCCCTAGCACAGATACGCAGTATTTT. Its protein product is CASSQEQRGPPSTDTQYF.

V is TRBV30 and J is TRBJ2-7; 7 positions agree with TRBD2. Germline CDR1 is GTSNPN and CDR2 is SVGIG (reference sequence). V trimming: 2 bases; J trimming: 0 bases; junction bases outside the gene matches: 1. The CDR3 contains 13 residues. The CDR3 sequence is CAWSSGNSYEQYF. The DNA of the CDR3 is TGTGCCTGGAGTAGCGGGAACTCCTACGAGCAGTACTTC.

In nucleotides, the CDR3 is TGTGCCAGCTCACCCGACAGAGTTAATGAAAAACTGTTTTTT. Its translation is CASSPDRVNEKLFF. The chain combines TRBV18 with TRBJ1-4; possible D gene TRBD1, 5 bases. The V end lost 3 bases, the J end lost 4 bases, and 9 bases lay between the germline ends. The V gene's germline CDR1 is KGHSH and CDR2 LQKENI. The CDR3 length is 14 residues.

The chain employs TRBV7-2 and TRBJ2-7; D might be TRBD1 (5 bases). This CDR3 region has 14 residues. The germline V and J ends were trimmed by 2 bases and 3 bases, with 11 bases remaining between them. Germline-derived CDR1 and CDR2 are SGHTA and FQGNSA. The CDR3 is CASSLSTGHYEQYF. CDR3 nucleotide sequence: TGTGCCAGCAGCTTATCAACAGGTCACTACGAGCAGTACTTC.

The V gene is TRBV29-1, the J gene TRBJ2-5; D gene ambiguous. Germline V gives CDR1 SQVTM, CDR2 ANQGSEA. V gave up 8 bases and J gave up 5 bases, with 12 bases separating them. This CDR3 is built from 11 residues. The chain's CDR3 is CSFASGETQYF. In DNA form, the CDR3 reads TGCAGCTTTGCCAGTGGGGAGACCCAGTACTTC. The full variable domain, rest sourced from reference TRBV29-1 and TRBJ2-5, is SAVISQKPSRDICQRGTSLTIQCQVDSQVTMMFWYRQQPGQSLTLIATANQGSEATYESGFVIDKFPISRPNLTFSTLTVSNMSPEDSSIYLCSFASGETQYFGPGTRLLVL.

The gene calls are TRBV7-2 and TRBJ2-1, with 10 bases matching TRBD2. This CDR3 is 13 amino acids long. Germline V gene data show CDR1 as SGHTA and CDR2 as FQGNSA. V gave up 5 bases and J gave up 9 bases; unmatched junction bases: 4. The CDR3 reads CASSVGLAVEQFF. DNA of the CDR3: TGTGCCAGCAGCGTCGGACTAGCGGTTGAGCAGTTCTTC. Full variable domain (missing parts from reference TRBV7-2 and TRBJ2-1): GAGVSQSPSNKVTEKGKDVELRCDPISGHTALYWYRQSLGQGLEFLIYFQGNSAPDKSGLPSDRFSAERTGGSVSTLTIQRTQQEDSAVYLCASSVGLAVEQFFGPGTRLTVL.

V and J are TRBV24-1 and TRBJ1-1; D is possibly TRBD1 (5 bases). The germline CDR1 and CDR2 sequences are KGHDR and SFDVKD. The CDR3 has 15 residues. V lost 1 base and J 4 bases, leaving 12 bases between the germline ends. For the CDR3, the DNA is TGTGCCACCAGTGATTTTTGGGGCGTATGCACTGAAGCTTTCTTT. The encoded protein is CATSDFWGVCTEAFF.

The chain uses TRBV6-5 and TRBJ1-4; D uncertain. Trimming pared 6 bases from V and 0 bases from J, leaving 11 bases between. Germline V gene sequence: CDR1 MNHEY, CDR2 SVGAGI. The CDR3 has 15 residues. The chain's CDR3 is CASRKIDATNEKLFF. In DNA form, the CDR3 reads TGTGCCAGCAGGAAGATAGATGCAACTAATGAAAAACTGTTTTTT.

This sequence joins TRBV5-1 and TRBJ2-7, with 7 bases matching TRBD2. The length of the CDR3 is 15 residues. In germline, CDR1 is SGHRS, CDR2 YFSETQ. V gave up 0 bases and J gave up 0 bases; unmatched junction bases: 3. The CDR3 region is CASSLELASSYEQYF. Here the CDR3 DNA reads TGCGCCAGCAGCTTGGAACTAGCGAGCTCCTACGAGCAGTACTTC.

V usage is TRBV18 and J usage is TRBJ2-1, with a possible D match to TRBD1 (5 bases). The CDR3 has 15 amino acids. Trimming pared 6 bases from V and 5 bases from J, leaving 17 bases between. Germline assignment: CDR1 KGHSH and CDR2 LQKENI. This chain's CDR3 is CASSYLQAPDNEQFF. CDR3 DNA sequence: TGTGCCAGCTCCTACCTACAGGCGCCAGACAATGAGCAGTTCTTC.

The gene calls are TRBV6-4 and TRBJ1-1; D is unresolved. The length of the CDR3 is 13 residues. V was clipped by 3 bases and J by 3 bases, with 8 bases between them. Germline lookup yields CDR1 MRHNA and CDR2 SNTAGT. The CDR3 sequence: CASSERSDTEAFF. The CDR3 DNA reads as TGTGCCAGCAGTGAACGAAGCGACACTGAAGCTTTCTTT.

This clone was found once. This sequence joins TRBV15 and TRBJ2-7, with 7 bases matching TRBD2. The germline CDR1 and CDR2 sequences are LNHNV and YYDKDF (reference sequence). V shed 5 bases and J 5 bases; nucleotides not matched to a gene: 12. This CDR3 contains 15 residues. The CDR3 region has the DNA TGTGCCACCAGCGTCCGGGAAGCGGGGCTCCACGAGCAGTACTTC. Its translation: CATSVREAGLHEQYF.

The V gene is TRBV6-4, the J gene TRBJ1-6; 7 bases map to TRBD1. CDR1 is MRHNA, CDR2 SNTAGT, per germline. This CDR3 spans 14 amino acids. V trimming: 7 bases; J trimming: 9 bases; junction bases outside the gene matches: 9. In DNA form, the CDR3 reads TGTGCCAGCACCCTTACAGGGGTAGGTTCACCCCTCCACTTT. This sequence encodes CASTLTGVGSPLHF.

V usage is TRBV2 and J usage is TRBJ1-4, with D hard to call. Germline V lookup: CDR1 SNHLY, CDR2 FYNNEI. V was cut by 6 bases and J by 3 bases, with 11 bases left in between. There are 14 residues in the CDR3. In DNA form, the CDR3 reads TGTGCCAGCAGCCCTCCGGAAGCTAATGAAAAACTGTTTTTT. The encoded protein is CASSPPEANEKLFF. The full variable domain, with the rest looked up from reference TRBV2 and TRBJ1-4, is EPEVTQTPSHQVTQMGQEVILRCVPISNHLYFYWYRQILGQKVEFLVSFYNNEISEKSEIFDDQFSVERPDGSNFTLKIRSTKLEDSAMYFCASSPPEANEKLFFGSGTQLSVL.

The sample holds a few counts of this clone. The rearrangement links TRBV28 to TRBJ1-2, with D maybe TRBD1 (5 bases). The germline gives CDR1 MDHEN, CDR2 SYDVKM. The length of the CDR3 is 13 residues. Trimming cost V 3 bases and J 5 bases, with 10 bases left between them. The CDR3 reads CASSFSDKYGYTF. CDR3 nucleotides: TGTGCCAGCAGTTTCTCGGACAAGTATGGCTACACCTTC.

The chain carries TRBV3-1 (or the pseudogene TRBV3-2) and TRBJ2-5; the D is unclear. The ends were cut back, 0 bases at V and 8 bases at J, with 7 bases in the middle. Germline assignment: CDR1 LGHDT and CDR2 YNNKEL (reference sequence). The CDR3 runs to 12 residues. The CDR3 protein is CASSQDHPTQYF. DNA for the CDR3: TGTGCCAGCAGCCAAGATCACCCTACCCAGTACTTC.

The V gene is TRBV19, the J gene TRBJ1-3, with 11 bases fitting TRBD1. The CDR3 is 18 residues long. After removal of 3 bases from V and 2 bases from J, the junction contained 9 bases not matched to a gene. Germline V gene lookup returns CDR1 LNHDA and CDR2 SQIVND (reference sequence). CDR3 loop: CASSIRAGTGGTGNTIYF. In DNA, the CDR3 is TGTGCCAGTAGTATCCGTGCCGGGACAGGGGGAACTGGAAACACCATATATTTT.

The chain joins TRBV29-1 to TRBJ1-1, with a tentative D call TRBD1 (6 bases). The CDR3 contains 12 residues. V lost 8 bases and J 4 bases, leaving 14 bases between the germline ends. Germline CDR1 SQVTM, CDR2 ANQGSEA. CDR3 in amino acids: CSFTGRGTEAFF. CDR3 nucleotide sequence: TGCAGCTTTACAGGGAGGGGCACTGAAGCTTTCTTT. The whole variable domain, remainder taken from reference TRBV29-1 and TRBJ1-1, is SAVISQKPSRDICQRGTSLTIQCQVDSQVTMMFWYRQQPGQSLTLIATANQGSEATYESGFVIDKFPISRPNLTFSTLTVSNMSPEDSSIYLCSFTGRGTEAFFGQGTRLTVV.

The V call is TRBV19, the J call TRBJ2-3, with 9 bases aligning to TRBD1. This CDR3 has 20 amino acids. J lost 1 base, V lost 3 bases, and 17 bases had no gene match. Per germline, CDR1 LNHDA and CDR2 SQIVND (reference sequence). CDR3 DNA: TGTGCCAGTAGTATCACGGGTCCGACAGGGGGGATAGGGGGCACAGATACGCAGTATTTT. This sequence encodes CASSITGPTGGIGGTDTQYF.